This T cell receptor (beta chain) was identified in a study of cytomegalovirus exposure and HLA in healthy donors. Regarding the study as a whole: Reported findings show TCR beta sequences accurately forecast HLA-A and HLA-B alleles in most subjects. A later analysis found that most CMV-associated TCR beta chains appeared HLA-restricted.

With respect to this clone: The antigen remains unidentified.

From germline, CDR1 is WSHSY and CDR2 SAAADI. The J segment lost 0 bases and the V segment lost 7 bases, leaving 15 bases of the junction unmatched. CDR3 length: 17 amino acids. PCR was performed using 60 Vbeta and 13 Jbeta primers. The assay was immunoSEQ multiplex PCR, and TCRdb's table has in-frame clones only and misses some. This sample has 200,000 to 250,000 clones, with approximately 81% found just once. This chain links TRBV10-2 with TRBJ2-7; 7 bases line up with TRBD1. Sequenced input: PBMCs. The source of this sequence is a man younger than 45 in good health and CMV-seronegative. CDR3 nucleotide sequence: TGCGCCAGCACCCGGGACAGCGACTCCAGGAGCTCCTACGAGCAGTACTTC. Its protein product is CASTRDSDSRSSYEQYF.